This TCR beta chain was identified in a study of T cell changes during pregnancy in multiple sclerosis. The protocol was immunoSEQ multiplex PCR, while the TCRdb copy is restricted to in-frame clones and leaves out a portion. The sample has about 75,000 clones, 85% to 95% seen once. This clonotype was sampled from a female donor with multiple sclerosis, enrolled in a pregnancy study. The sequencing used CD4+ T cells from peripheral blood mononuclear cells, collected after pregnancy.

The CDR3 nucleotides are TGCGCCAGCAGTCACGGACAGGATAAGGATGAGCAGTTCTTC. Its protein is CASSHGQDKDEQFF. The chain is built from TRBV23-1 and TRBJ2-1; TRBD1 matches at 7 bases. TRBV23-1 falls under the ORF class, with uncertain function. J was trimmed by 8 bases and V by 3 bases; bases with no gene match: 7. CDR3 length: 14 residues.